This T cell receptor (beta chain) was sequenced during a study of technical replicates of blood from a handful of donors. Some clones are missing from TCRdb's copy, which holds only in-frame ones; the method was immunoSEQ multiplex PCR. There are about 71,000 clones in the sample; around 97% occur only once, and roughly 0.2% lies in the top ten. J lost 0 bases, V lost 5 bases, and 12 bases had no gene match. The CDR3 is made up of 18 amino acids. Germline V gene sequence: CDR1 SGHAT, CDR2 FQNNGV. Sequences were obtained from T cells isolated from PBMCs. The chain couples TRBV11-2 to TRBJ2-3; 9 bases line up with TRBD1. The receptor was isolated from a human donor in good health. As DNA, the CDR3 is TGTGCCAGCAGCCCTCGGGGACAGGGAGTTTCTAGCACAGATACGCAGTATTTT. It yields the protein CASSPRGQGVSSTDTQYF.